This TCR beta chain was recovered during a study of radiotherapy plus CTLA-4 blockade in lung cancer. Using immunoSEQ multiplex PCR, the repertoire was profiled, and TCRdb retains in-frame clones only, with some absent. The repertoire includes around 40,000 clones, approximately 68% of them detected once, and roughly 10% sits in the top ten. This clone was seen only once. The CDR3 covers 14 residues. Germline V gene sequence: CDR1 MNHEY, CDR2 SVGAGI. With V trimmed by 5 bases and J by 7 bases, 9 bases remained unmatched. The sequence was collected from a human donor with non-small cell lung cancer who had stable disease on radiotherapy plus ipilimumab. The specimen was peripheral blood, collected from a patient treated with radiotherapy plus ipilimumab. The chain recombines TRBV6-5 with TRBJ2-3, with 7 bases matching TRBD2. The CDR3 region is CASSQAGRVNTQYF. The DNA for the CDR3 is TGTGCCAGCAGTCAGGCGGGGAGGGTCAATACGCAGTATTTT.